A single sample is the source of the 18 T cell receptor beta chains below, sequenced in a study of blood T cell repertoires in COVID-19. The table came from immunoSEQ multiplex PCR; TCRdb's copy has only in-frame clones and leaves some out. The table lists 220,000 or so clones, roughly 84% of them singletons. Material for sequencing was PBMCs or T cells enriched from blood (not recorded which). These TCRs come from a woman aged 40 to 50 who had recovered from COVID-19.

CDR3 nucleotide sequence: TGTGCCAGCAGCTTAGGGCCGGGACAGGGCTATGGCTACACCTTC. The encoded protein is CASSLGPGQGYGYTF. The rearrangement uses TRBV7-9 and TRBJ1-2, with 9 bases lining up with TRBD1. Germline-derived CDR1 and CDR2 are SEHNR and FQNEAQ (reference sequence). There are 15 residues in the CDR3. The junction had 4 bases not matched to a gene; V was cut back by 1 base and J by 4 bases.

This clone has at least ten counts. The gene calls are TRBV30 and TRBJ2-3, with D perhaps TRBD2 (5 bases). V lost 5 bases, J lost 9 bases, and 12 bases lay in between. The CDR3 totals 11 residues. From germline, CDR1 is GTSNPN and CDR2 SVGIG (reference sequence). This CDR3 is CAWGVGSTQYF. In DNA, the CDR3 is TGTGCCTGGGGGGTGGGGAGCACGCAGTATTTT.

The CDR3 spells CASSLRFQSSETYEQYF. The CDR3 nucleotides are TGTGCCAGCTCACTCCGTTTCCAGTCTAGCGAAACCTACGAGCAGTACTTC. The gene calls are TRBV18 and TRBJ2-7; D is perhaps TRBD2 (6 bases). This CDR3 region has 17 residues. Germline V lookup: CDR1 KGHSH, CDR2 LQKENI. The germline V and J ends were trimmed by 4 bases and 2 bases, with 21 bases remaining between them.

The chain combines TRBV19 with TRBJ2-7; 8 bases are shared with TRBD1. The germline V gene has CDR1 LNHDA and CDR2 SQIVND (reference sequence). The CDR3 totals 14 residues. J gave up 4 bases and V 5 bases, and 7 bases lay outside the gene matches. The CDR3, as DNA: TGTGCCAGTAGTTCCGGACAGGGAAAGTACGAGCAGTACTTC. This codes for CASSSGQGKYEQYF.

V and J are TRBV28 and TRBJ1-3; 7 nucleotides line up with TRBD1. The CDR3 has 14 residues. Germline V gene lookup returns CDR1 MDHEN and CDR2 SYDVKM. The junction had 5 bases not matched to a gene; V was cut back by 5 bases and J by 4 bases. The CDR3 region has the DNA TGTGCCAGCAGTGCCGGGACAGTGGGAAACACCATATATTTT. It codes for CASSAGTVGNTIYF.

The J gene is TRBJ2-7, the V gene TRBV18; tentatively, D is TRBD1 (6 bases). The CDR3 covers 14 residues. Germline CDR1 KGHSH, CDR2 LQKENI. V lost 4 bases to trimming and J lost 2 bases, with 12 bases between them. As DNA, the CDR3 is TGTGCCAGCTCACGGGCACAGGGAACCTACGAGCAGTACGTC. Its protein product is CASSRAQGTYEQYV.

The rearrangement uses TRBV7-2 and TRBJ1-5; a weak D match, TRBD1 (5 bases). This CDR3 is 15 amino acids long. Germline V lookup: CDR1 SGHTA, CDR2 FQGNSA. The V end was cut by 1 base, the J end by 3 bases, with 10 bases between. The CDR3 here is CASSLGGVYNQPQHF. In nucleotides, the CDR3 is TGTGCCAGCAGCTTAGGGGGGGTTTACAATCAGCCCCAGCATTTT. Drawing the rest from reference TRBV7-2 and TRBJ1-5, the complete variable domain is GAGVSQSPSNKVTEKGKDVELRCDPISGHTALYWYRQSLGQGLEFLIYFQGNSAPDKSGLPSDRFSAERTGGSVSTLTIQRTQQEDSAVYLCASSLGGVYNQPQHFGDGTRLSIL.

The CDR3 nucleotides are TGTGCCAGCTCACCCCGGACTAGCGGGAGTCTGGGTGAGCAGTTCTTC. Its translation: CASSPRTSGSLGEQFF. The chain recombines TRBV18 with TRBJ2-1; 13 positions match TRBD2. CDR3 length: 16 residues. After removal of 3 bases from V and 9 bases from J, the junction contained 8 bases not matched to a gene. Looked up from germline, CDR1 is KGHSH and CDR2 is LQKENI.

In this sample, this clone turned up a few times. CDR3 bases: TGTGCCAGCAGTTTTAGGCAGGGTGATTGGCAGTACTTC. The encoded protein is CASSFRQGDWQYF. The chain links TRBV12-3 or TRBV12-4 to TRBJ2-7, with TRBD1 as a possible D gene (5 bases). There are 13 residues in the CDR3. Trimming stripped 3 bases from V and 9 bases from J, with 15 bases between.

This chain uses TRBV2 with TRBJ2-7; a possible D gene is TRBD2 (7 bases). Per germline, CDR1 SNHLY and CDR2 FYNNEI. The length of the CDR3 is 14 residues. V was trimmed by 6 bases and J by 3 bases, leaving 15 bases between them. The CDR3 bases are TGTGCCAGCAGCCGGGGGGCCTGGTTCTACGAGCAGTACTTC. It is translated as CASSRGAWFYEQYF.

V is TRBV27 and J is TRBJ2-7; D perhaps matches TRBD2 (5 bases). Germline V CDR1 and CDR2: MNHEY, SMNVEV (reference sequence). V was trimmed by 3 bases and J by 3 bases, leaving 12 bases between them. The CDR3 consists of 14 residues. The CDR3 reads CASSFSLGSYEQYF. In DNA, the CDR3 is TGTGCCAGCAGTTTTTCCCTAGGGAGCTACGAGCAGTACTTC.

The chain is built from TRBV6-5 and TRBJ1-6; a possible D gene is TRBD1 (5 bases). Germline CDR1 is MNHEY and CDR2 is SVGAGI. V lost 4 bases and J 6 bases, leaving 7 bases between the germline ends. The CDR3 has 13 residues. The CDR3 protein is CASSSDSNSPLHF. The CDR3 nucleotides are TGTGCCAGCAGTTCCGACAGTAATTCACCCCTCCACTTT.

The chain employs TRBV7-2 and TRBJ2-1, with 7 bases lining up with TRBD1. The J segment lost 6 bases and the V segment lost 1 base, leaving 6 bases of the junction unmatched. The germline CDR1 and CDR2 sequences are SGHTA and FQGNSA. This CDR3 is built from 15 residues. The CDR3 protein is CASSLDPGQINEQFF. In DNA form, the CDR3 reads TGTGCCAGCAGCTTAGATCCGGGACAGATCAATGAGCAGTTCTTC. Full variable domain (missing parts from reference TRBV7-2 and TRBJ2-1): GAGVSQSPSNKVTEKGKDVELRCDPISGHTALYWYRQSLGQGLEFLIYFQGNSAPDKSGLPSDRFSAERTGGSVSTLTIQRTQQEDSAVYLCASSLDPGQINEQFFGPGTRLTVL.

The chain is built from TRBV5-1 and TRBJ2-2; weak D call: TRBD2 (5 bases). With 2 bases removed from V and 4 bases from J, the gap between germline ends came to 9 bases. CDR3 length: 14 residues. Germline loops: CDR1 SGHRS, CDR2 YFSETQ. CDR3 protein: CASSLTAATGELFF. CDR3 DNA sequence: TGCGCCAGCAGCTTAACAGCGGCCACCGGGGAGCTGTTTTTT.

The chain recombines TRBV28 with TRBJ2-7, with D perhaps TRBD2 (6 bases). The CDR3 consists of 14 residues. The germline V gene encodes CDR1 MDHEN and CDR2 SYDVKM. V dropped 5 bases and J dropped 2 bases, with 13 bases sitting between them. The CDR3 protein is CASSGGTEPYEQYF. The CDR3 DNA reads TGTGCCAGCAGTGGAGGGACGGAACCCTACGAGCAGTACTTC.

The chain employs TRBV7-8 and TRBJ1-5; 8 bases are shared with TRBD1. Germline V gives CDR1 SGHVS, CDR2 FQNEAQ. CDR3 length: 14 residues. The V segment lost 5 bases and the J segment 6 bases; nucleotides outside the gene matches: 6. The CDR3 protein is CASSLGQGGQPQHF. The CDR3 coding sequence is TGTGCCAGCAGCCTAGGACAGGGAGGTCAGCCCCAGCATTTT.

The chain is built from TRBV3-1 (or the pseudogene TRBV3-2) and TRBJ1-1; maybe TRBD1 (6 bases). The CDR3 spans 16 residues. The germline V gene has CDR1 LGHDT and CDR2 YNNKEL (reference sequence). The V end lost 3 bases, the J end lost 1 base, and 15 bases lay between the germline ends. CDR3 sequence (DNA): TGTGCCAGCAGCCAGCGAGGACGGGGGGCGAACACTGAAGCTTTCTTT. Its protein product is CASSQRGRGANTEAFF.

The genes are TRBV30 and TRBJ1-2; a possible D gene is TRBD1 (5 bases). The CDR3 totals 13 residues. V was cut by 0 bases and J by 7 bases, with 12 bases left in between. Germline V gene sequence: CDR1 GTSNPN, CDR2 SVGIG (reference sequence). The CDR3 region has the DNA TGTGCCTGGAGTGTACTCAGGGAGGGTGGCTACACCTTC. This sequence encodes CAWSVLREGGYTF.